This is a list of T cell receptor beta chains from one sample in a study of T cells after posttransplantation cyclophosphamide. TCRdb's table, derived via immunoSEQ multiplex PCR, lists solely in-frame clones and lacks some. The profile shows approximately 29,000 clones, around 86% of them singletons. Sequenced input: PBMCs. The receptors come from a man aged 45 to 65. The CDR3 runs from the conserved cysteine through the conserved F or W. D genes are given only for firm matches. A row's size may be missing; if present it is once, few, many or a size class.

J | V | size | D | CDR3 | DNA
TRBJ2-3 | TRBV9 | NA | TRBD1 | CASSGKTGEVTDTQYF | TGTGCCAGCAGCGGGAAGACAGGGGAAGTCACAGATACGCAGTATTTT
TRBJ2-3 | TRBV6-4 | NA | TRBD2 | CASSTLAEGVDTQYF | TGTGCCAGCTCCACTCTAGCGGAGGGAGTGGATACGCAGTATTTT
TRBJ2-6 | TRBV7-9 | NA | NA | CASSLNLGSSGANVLTF | TGTGCCAGCAGCTTAAATTTAGGGAGCTCTGGGGCCAACGTCCTGACTTTC
TRBJ1-1 | TRBV9 | NA | TRBD1 | CASSAGTGLNTEAFF | TGTGCCAGCAGCGCCGGGACAGGGTTGAACACTGAAGCTTTCTTT
TRBJ2-3 | TRBV7-9 | NA | TRBD1 | CASSLVGTGALDTQYF | TGTGCCAGCAGCTTAGTCGGGACAGGGGCTTTAGATACGCAGTATTTT
TRBJ2-7 | TRBV10-1 | NA | TRBD1 | CASSAGQGAFDYEQYF | TGCGCCAGCAGTGCCGGACAGGGGGCTTTTGACTACGAGCAGTACTTC
TRBJ2-5 | TRBV5-1 | NA | TRBD2 | CASSRGLAGEETQYF | TGCGCCAGCAGCAGGGGACTAGCGGGAGAAGAGACCCAGTACTTC
TRBJ2-7 | TRBV6-5 | NA | TRBD1 | CASSYRTGGFYEQYF | TGTGCCAGCAGTTACAGGACAGGGGGCTTCTACGAGCAGTACTTC
TRBJ2-5 | TRBV19 | NA | TRBD2 | CASSIQSGGEETQYF | TGTGCCAGTAGTATTCAGAGCGGGGGGGAAGAGACCCAGTACTTC
TRBJ2-7 | TRBV14 | once | NA | CASSQGSTRREQYF | TGTGCCAGCAGCCAAGGTAGTACCAGGAGGGAGCAGTACTTC
TRBJ2-3 | TRBV10-3 | NA | TRBD2 | CAISVSLAGGRTDTQYF | TGTGCCATCAGTGTGTCATTAGCGGGAGGGCGCACAGATACGCAGTATTTT
TRBJ1-1 | TRBV4-1 | NA | TRBD1 | CASSQLGLGQMNTEAFF | TGCGCCAGCAGCCAACTGGGGCTGGGACAGATGAACACTGAAGCTTTCTTT